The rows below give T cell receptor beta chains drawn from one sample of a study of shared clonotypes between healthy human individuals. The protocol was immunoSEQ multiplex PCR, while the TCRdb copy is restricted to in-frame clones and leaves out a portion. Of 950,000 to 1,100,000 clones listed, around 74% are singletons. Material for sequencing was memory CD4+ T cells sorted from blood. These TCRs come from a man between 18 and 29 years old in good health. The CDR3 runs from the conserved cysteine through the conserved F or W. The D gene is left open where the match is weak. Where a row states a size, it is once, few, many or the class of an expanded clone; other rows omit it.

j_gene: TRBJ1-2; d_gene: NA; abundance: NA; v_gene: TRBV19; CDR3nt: TGTGCCAGTAGTAGATACAGGGATTATGGAGCGGGCTACACCTTC; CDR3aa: CASSRYRDYGAGYTF
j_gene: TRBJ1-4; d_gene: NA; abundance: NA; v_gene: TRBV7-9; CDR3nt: TGTGCCAGCAGCTTAGGAGGGCAAACTAATGAAAAACTGTTTTTT; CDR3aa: CASSLGGQTNEKLFF
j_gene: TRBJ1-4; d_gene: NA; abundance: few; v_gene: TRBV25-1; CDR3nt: TGTGCCAGCAGTGGTGCGGGGGAGGAAAAACTGTTTTTT; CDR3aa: CASSGAGEEKLFF
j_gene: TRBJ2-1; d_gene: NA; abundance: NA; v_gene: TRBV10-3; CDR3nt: TGTGCCATCAGTGAGTCGGTTGAAAGCAAGTTCTTC; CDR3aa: CAISESVESKFF
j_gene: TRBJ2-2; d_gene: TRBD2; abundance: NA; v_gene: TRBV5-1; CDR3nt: TGCGCCAGCAGCCCTCGGGGCGGGAGAGAGACCGGGGAGCTGTTTTTT; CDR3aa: CASSPRGGRETGELFF
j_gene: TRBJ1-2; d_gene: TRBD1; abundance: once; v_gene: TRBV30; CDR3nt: TGTGCCTGGACCGCCAAACAGGGGGCTAACTATGGCTACACCTTC; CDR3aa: CAWTAKQGANYGYTF
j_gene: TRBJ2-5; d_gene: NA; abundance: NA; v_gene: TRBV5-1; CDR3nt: TGCGCCAGCAGCCCCTCCCTCAGGGGATCCCAAGAGACCCAGTACTTC; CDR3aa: CASSPSLRGSQETQYF
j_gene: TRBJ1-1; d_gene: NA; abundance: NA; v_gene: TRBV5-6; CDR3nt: TGTGCCAGCAGCTTGGACCTCGGGGGACCTAGGAACACTGAAGCTTTCTTT; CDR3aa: CASSLDLGGPRNTEAFF
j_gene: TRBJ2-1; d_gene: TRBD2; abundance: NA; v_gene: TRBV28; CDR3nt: TGTGCCAGCAGTTCCCGACTAGCGGGGTACAATGAGCAGTTCTTC; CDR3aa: CASSSRLAGYNEQFF
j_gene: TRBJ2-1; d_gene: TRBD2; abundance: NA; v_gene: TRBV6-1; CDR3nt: TGTGCCAGCAGTGACCCGGGACTAGCGATAGATGAGCAGTTCTTC; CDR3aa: CASSDPGLAIDEQFF
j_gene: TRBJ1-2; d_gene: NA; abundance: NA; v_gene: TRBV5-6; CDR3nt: TGTGCCAGCAGCTTAGGGGGGCAGAACTATGGCTACACCTTC; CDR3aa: CASSLGGQNYGYTF
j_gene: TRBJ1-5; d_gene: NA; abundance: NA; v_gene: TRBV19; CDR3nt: TGTGCCAGTACCGTCCGGGACACGCTAAGCAATCAGCCCCAGCATTTT; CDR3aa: CASTVRDTLSNQPQHF
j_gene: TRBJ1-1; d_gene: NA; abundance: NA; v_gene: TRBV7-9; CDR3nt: TGTGCCAGCAGCCAATCAAGATGGGCCCACACTGAAGCTTTCTTT; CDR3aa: CASSQSRWAHTEAFF
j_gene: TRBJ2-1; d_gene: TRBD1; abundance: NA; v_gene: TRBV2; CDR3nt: TGTGCCAGCAGTACAGGGGGCTCCTACAATGAGCAGTTCTTC; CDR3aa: CASSTGGSYNEQFF
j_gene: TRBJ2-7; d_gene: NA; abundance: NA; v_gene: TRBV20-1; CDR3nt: TGCAGTGCCCGCGGTCCCGAGGGTTTTTCCTTC; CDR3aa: CSARGPEGFSF
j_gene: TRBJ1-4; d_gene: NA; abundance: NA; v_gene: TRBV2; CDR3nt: TGTGCCAGCAGTCGCGGGGGAGAAATTGGTGGAAAACTGTTTTTT; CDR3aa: CASSRGGEIGGKLFF
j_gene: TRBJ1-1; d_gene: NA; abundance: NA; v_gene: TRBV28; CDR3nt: TGTGCCAGCAGCCCCTGGCGGGGGACTGAAGCTTTCTTT; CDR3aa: CASSPWRGTEAFF
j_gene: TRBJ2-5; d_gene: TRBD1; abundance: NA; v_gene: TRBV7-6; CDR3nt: TGTGCCAGCAGCCTCCAAACCCCGGGACAGGGATGGGGAGAGACCCAGTACTTC; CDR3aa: CASSLQTPGQGWGETQYF
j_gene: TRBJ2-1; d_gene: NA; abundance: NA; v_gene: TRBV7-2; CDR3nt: TGTGCCAGCAGCCCTGGGATCAATGAGCAGTTCTTC; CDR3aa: CASSPGINEQFF
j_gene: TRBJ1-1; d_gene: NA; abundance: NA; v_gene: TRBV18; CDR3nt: TGTGCCAGCTCACCAGGGGGGGGCCTACGGGTCACTGAAGCTTTCTTT; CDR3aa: CASSPGGGLRVTEAFF
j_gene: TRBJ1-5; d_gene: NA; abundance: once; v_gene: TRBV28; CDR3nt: TGTGCCAGCGAGGGCGGCCAGCAGCCCCAGCATTTT; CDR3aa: CASEGGQQPQHF
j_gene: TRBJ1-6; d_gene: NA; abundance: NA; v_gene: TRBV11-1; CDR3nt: TGTGCCAGCAGCTTAGCTGCAGGAAATTCACCCCTCCACTTT; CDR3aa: CASSLAAGNSPLHF
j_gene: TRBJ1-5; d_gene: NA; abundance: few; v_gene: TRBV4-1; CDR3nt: TGCGCCAGCAGCCAAGTCCAATCTGCGGACCCTGCAAGTCAGCCCCAGCATTTT; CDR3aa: CASSQVQSADPASQPQHF
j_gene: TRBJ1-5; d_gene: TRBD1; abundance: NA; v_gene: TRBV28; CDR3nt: TGTGCCAGCACCCCCGGACAGGGCGTTCAGCCCCAGCATTTT; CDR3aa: CASTPGQGVQPQHF
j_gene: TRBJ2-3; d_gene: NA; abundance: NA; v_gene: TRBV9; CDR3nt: TGTGCCAGCAGCGTATTAGGGTCAACAGATACGCAGTATTTT; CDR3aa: CASSVLGSTDTQYF
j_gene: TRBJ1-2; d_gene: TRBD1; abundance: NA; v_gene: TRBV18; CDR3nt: TGTGCCAGCTCACTCGACAGGGCTTACTATGGCTACACCTTC; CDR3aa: CASSLDRAYYGYTF